These 30 T cell receptor beta chains were all obtained from the same sample, sequenced in a study of CXCR3-negative and CXCR3-positive naive CD8 T cells. Regarding the study as a whole: Naive cells with CXCR3 showed TRB CDR3s that were more hydrophobic than those in CXCR3-negative naive cells.

Preparation of TRB cDNA libraries relied on 5' RACE carrying UMI labels. For each CDR3 protein, TCRdb gives one entry from its re-call of the 5' RACE reads, without DNA. This sample contains about 110,000 distinct CDR3 sequences. These receptors' targets are unknown. Sequenced input: naive CXCR3+ CD8+ T cells from blood. Documented subset: CD45RO-CCR7+CD27+CD95- naive CD8+ T cells expressing CXCR3 (TNR3+). Every receptor here comes from a human donor in good health. Some clones in this sample may be carry-over from other donors' samples.

The chain has TRBV5-1 and TRBJ1-2. There are 16 residues in the CDR3. Germline values: CDR1 SGHRS, CDR2 YFSETQ. Here the CDR3 reads CASSQVSDGLDYGYTF. The full variable domain, its missing parts supplied by reference TRBV5-1 and TRBJ1-2, is KAGVTQTPRYLIKTRGQQVTLSCSPISGHRSVSWYQQTPGQGLQFLFEYFSETQRNKGNFPGRFSGRQFSNSRSEMNVSTLELGDSALYLCASSQVSDGLDYGYTFGSGTRLTVV.

The rearrangement joins TRBV28 to TRBJ2-5; lacking DNA, the TRBD2 call made by TCRdb goes unchecked. The length of the CDR3 is 14 residues. Germline CDR1 reads MDHEN; CDR2 reads SYDVKM. CDR3 amino acids: CASRKGLDQETQYF.

The chain has TRBV6-2 or TRBV6-3 and TRBJ2-2; TCRdb proposes TRBD2, but this gene call is untestable without DNA. This CDR3 comprises 17 residues. Germline assignment: CDR1 MNHEY and CDR2 SVGEGT. CDR3 residues: CASSYLGTSGYTGELFF.

CDR3 protein: CASHRDSSYNEQFF. This sequence joins TRBV2 and TRBJ2-1; checking the TCRdb D call of TRBD1 is not possible without DNA. The CDR3 covers 14 residues. The germline gives CDR1 SNHLY, CDR2 FYNNEI.

The V and J genes are TRBV29-1 and TRBJ2-3; as DNA is missing, the TRBD2 call by TCRdb cannot be tested. Germline V gene sequence: CDR1 SQVTM, CDR2 ANQGSEA. CDR3 length: 16 amino acids. The CDR3 protein is CSVDSSGRAGADTQYF.

The rearrangement joins TRBV10-3 to TRBJ2-2; as DNA is missing, the TRBD2 call by TCRdb cannot be tested. The CDR3 totals 17 residues. CDR1 and CDR2 from the germline V gene are ENHRY and SYGVKD. CDR3 in amino acids: CAISPGTSGINTGELFF.

The gene calls are TRBV12-3 or TRBV12-4 and TRBJ2-2. This CDR3 has 16 residues. The CDR3 loop reads CASSLFESANTGELFF.

The J gene is TRBJ2-1, the V gene TRBV7-2. Germline lookup yields CDR1 SGHTA and CDR2 FQGNSA. The CDR3 is made up of 16 amino acids. CDR3 sequence: CASSLHGGSPYNEQFF.

J is TRBJ1-1 and V is TRBV4-2; TCRdb reports TRBD1, a call that lacks DNA to check it against. This CDR3 is built from 16 residues. CDR1 is LGHNA and CDR2 is YNFKEQ in the germline V gene. Here the CDR3 reads CASSQPGGWGNTEAFF.

The chain has TRBV28 and TRBJ2-7; TCRdb gives TRBD1 as the D gene, but with no DNA this cannot be confirmed. Germline-derived CDR1 and CDR2 are MDHEN and SYDVKM. CDR3 length: 18 residues. The CDR3 loop is CASSLESGSLGSSYEQYF.

This chain connects TRBV12-3 or TRBV12-4 to TRBJ1-1. There are 13 residues in the CDR3. The CDR3 sequence is CASRLLENTEAFF.

The J gene is TRBJ1-1, the V gene TRBV5-1; no DNA is available, so the TRBD1 call from TCRdb remains unchecked. The CDR3 runs 13 residues. CDR1 is SGHRS, CDR2 YFSETQ, per germline. The CDR3 is CASSLTGFTEAFF.

This chain uses TRBV28 with TRBJ2-1. Germline CDR1 MDHEN, CDR2 SYDVKM. CDR3 length equals 13 residues. The CDR3 here is CASSFSQYNEQFF.

This rearrangement joins TRBV27 to TRBJ2-1; TCRdb's D gene call, TRBD1, goes unchecked for lack of DNA. From germline, CDR1 is MNHEY and CDR2 SMNVEV (reference sequence). This CDR3 is built from 16 residues. CDR3 sequence: CASSLSTGERADEQFF.

CDR3 residues: CASNERADYNEQFF. This chain links TRBV27 with TRBJ2-1; TCRdb's assignment of TRBD2 cannot be checked, as there is no DNA. Germline lookup yields CDR1 MNHEY and CDR2 SMNVEV (reference sequence). The CDR3 runs to 14 residues.

This chain uses TRBV7-9 with TRBJ2-3; no DNA is available, so the TRBD1 call from TCRdb remains unchecked. This CDR3 comprises 15 residues. Per the germline V gene, CDR1 is SEHNR and CDR2 is FQNEAQ (reference sequence). The CDR3 here is CASSSSRGVTDTQYF.

This chain connects TRBV9 to TRBJ2-2; TCRdb picks TRBD2, but there is no DNA to check that call. This CDR3 is built from 16 residues. Germline loops: CDR1 SGDLS, CDR2 YYNGEE. CDR3 sequence reads: CASSGQASEGTGELFF.

The chain has TRBV6-5 and TRBJ2-1. The V gene's germline CDR1 is MNHEY and CDR2 SVGAGI. CDR3 length: 11 residues. The CDR3 is CASRWANEQFF.

J is TRBJ2-7 and V is TRBV5-1. The length of the CDR3 is 14 residues. Germline V gene lookup returns CDR1 SGHRS and CDR2 YFSETQ. The CDR3: CASSLEGTVYEQYF.

This rearrangement joins TRBV20-1 to TRBJ2-7; TCRdb gives TRBD2 as the D gene, but with no DNA this cannot be confirmed. The V gene's germline CDR1 is DFQATT and CDR2 SNEGSKA (reference sequence). The CDR3 length is 15 residues. The CDR3: CSAWAGLAGIYEQYF.

J is TRBJ1-1 and V is TRBV12-5. Germline CDR1 reads LGHNT; CDR2 reads FRNRAP. The CDR3 runs to 14 residues. CDR3 sequence: CASGLALSNTEAFF.

The chain has TRBV6-5 and TRBJ2-7. Germline V lookup: CDR1 MNHEY, CDR2 SVGAGI. This CDR3 has 12 amino acids. This CDR3 is CASSYPGEEQYF.

The rearrangement uses TRBV6-2 or TRBV6-3 and TRBJ1-1; TCRdb proposes TRBD1, but this gene call is untestable without DNA. Germline CDR1 and CDR2: MNHEY and SVGEGT. The CDR3 loop spans 12 amino acids. The CDR3 loop reads CASSYWGARAFF.

The chain joins TRBV28 to TRBJ1-2; TCRdb's D call, TRBD1, is unchecked because there is no DNA. CDR3 length equals 14 residues. Germline-derived CDR1 and CDR2 are MDHEN and SYDVKM. The CDR3 sequence is CASSWGQGDYGYTF.

The chain links TRBV29-1 to TRBJ2-1; lacking DNA, the TRBD1 call made by TCRdb goes unchecked. The CDR3 totals 14 residues. Germline CDR1 is SQVTM and CDR2 is ANQGSEA. The CDR3 sequence: CSVPLAALYNEQFF.

V usage is TRBV20-1 and J usage is TRBJ1-5; TCRdb's D call of TRBD1 is untestable without DNA. Germline V lookup: CDR1 DFQATT, CDR2 SNEGSKA (reference sequence). The CDR3 spans 15 residues. CDR3 protein: CSATGQGGGNQPQHF.

The rearrangement links TRBV29-1 to TRBJ1-2. CDR1 is SQVTM and CDR2 is ANQGSEA in the germline V gene. The CDR3 has 11 amino acids. The CDR3: CSVNLNYGYTF.

The gene calls are TRBV11-2 and TRBJ1-2; TCRdb lists TRBD1, though no DNA is available to test this call. Germline V lookup: CDR1 SGHAT, CDR2 FQNNGV. There are 14 residues in the CDR3. CDR3 sequence: CASSLDGTLSGYTF.

The V gene is TRBV29-1, the J gene TRBJ2-1; TCRdb's assignment of TRBD2 cannot be checked, as there is no DNA. In germline, CDR1 is SQVTM, CDR2 ANQGSEA. The CDR3 is 12 amino acids. CDR3 residues: CSVVPPYNEQFF.

The chain carries TRBV3-1 and TRBJ1-5; there is no DNA to check the TCRdb D call of TRBD1. CDR3 length: 15 amino acids. Germline assignment: CDR1 LGHDT and CDR2 YNNKEL (reference sequence). CDR3 sequence reads: CASSQVPGSNQPQHF. Looking up the rest from reference TRBV3-1 and TRBJ1-5 gives the full variable domain: DTAVSQTPKYLVTQMGNDKSIKCEQNLGHDTMYWYKQDSKKFLKIMFSYNNKELIINETVPNRFSPKSPDKAHLNLHINSLELGDSAVYFCASSQVPGSNQPQHFGDGTRLSIL.